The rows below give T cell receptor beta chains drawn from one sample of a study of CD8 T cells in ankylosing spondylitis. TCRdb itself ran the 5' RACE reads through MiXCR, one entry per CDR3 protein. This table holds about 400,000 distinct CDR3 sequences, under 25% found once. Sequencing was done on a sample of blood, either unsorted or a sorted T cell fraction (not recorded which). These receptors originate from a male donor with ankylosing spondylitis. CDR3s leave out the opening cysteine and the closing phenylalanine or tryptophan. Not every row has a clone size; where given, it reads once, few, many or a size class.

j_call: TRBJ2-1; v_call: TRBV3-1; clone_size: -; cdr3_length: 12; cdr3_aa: ATRRLAGDNEQF
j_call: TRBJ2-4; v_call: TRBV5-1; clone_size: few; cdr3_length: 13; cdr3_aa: ASSSTPGRINIQY
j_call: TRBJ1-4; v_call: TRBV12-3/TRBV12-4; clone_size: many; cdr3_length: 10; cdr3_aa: ASRPTNEKLF
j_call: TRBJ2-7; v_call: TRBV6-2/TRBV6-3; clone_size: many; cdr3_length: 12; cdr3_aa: ASSFSPEHYEQY
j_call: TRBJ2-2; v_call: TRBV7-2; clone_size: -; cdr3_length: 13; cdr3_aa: ASSLVFGATGELF
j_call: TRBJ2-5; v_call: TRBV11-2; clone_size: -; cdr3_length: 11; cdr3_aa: ASSLAEQETQY
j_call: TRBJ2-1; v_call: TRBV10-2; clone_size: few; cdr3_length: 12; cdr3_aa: ASSVAGGPNEQF
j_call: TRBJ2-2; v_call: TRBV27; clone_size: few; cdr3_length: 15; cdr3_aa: ASSLSLRFSNTGELF
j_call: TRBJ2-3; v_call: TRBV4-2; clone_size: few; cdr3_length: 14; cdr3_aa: ASSQVGGPTGDTQY
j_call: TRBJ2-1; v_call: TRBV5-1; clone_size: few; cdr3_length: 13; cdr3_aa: ASSPVIAANNEQF
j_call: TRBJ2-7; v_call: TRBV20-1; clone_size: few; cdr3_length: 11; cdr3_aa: SATAAVSYEQY
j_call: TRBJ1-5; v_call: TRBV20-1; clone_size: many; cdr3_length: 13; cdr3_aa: SASGSRQGIQPQH
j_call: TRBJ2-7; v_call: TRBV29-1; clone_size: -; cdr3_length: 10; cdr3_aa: SAGTGTYEQY